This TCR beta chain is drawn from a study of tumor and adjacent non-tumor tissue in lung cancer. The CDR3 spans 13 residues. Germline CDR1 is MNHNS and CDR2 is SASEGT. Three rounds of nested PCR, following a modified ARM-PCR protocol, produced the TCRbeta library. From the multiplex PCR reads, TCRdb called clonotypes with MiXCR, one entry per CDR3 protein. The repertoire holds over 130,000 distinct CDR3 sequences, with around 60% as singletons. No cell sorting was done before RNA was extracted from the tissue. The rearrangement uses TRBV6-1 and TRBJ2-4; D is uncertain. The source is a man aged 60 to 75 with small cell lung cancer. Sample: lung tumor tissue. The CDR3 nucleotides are TGTGTCACCGCCGTCCGGGTCGCTAACATTCAGTACTTC. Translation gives CVTAVRVANIQYF.